The 2 T cell receptor beta chains presented below share a single source sample, sequenced in a study of blood T cell repertoires in COVID-19. Sequencing used immunoSEQ multiplex PCR; TCRdb keeps in-frame clones, though not all of them. The sample includes approximately 150,000 clones, 70% to 85% of them seen just once. The sequenced sample consisted of PBMCs or T cells enriched from blood (not recorded which). The source is a man aged 45 to 65 who had recovered from COVID-19.

The genes are TRBV28 and TRBJ2-7; 7 bases fit TRBD1. Germline CDR1 MDHEN, CDR2 SYDVKM. There are 13 residues in the CDR3. V shed 3 bases, J shed 5 bases, and the junction held 4 bases outside the gene matches. CDR3 residues: CASSFDRVNEQYF. The CDR3 bases are TGTGCCAGCAGTTTTGACAGGGTTAACGAGCAGTACTTC.

This chain joins TRBV18 and TRBJ2-2, with 12 bases matching TRBD2. The germline V gene encodes CDR1 KGHSH and CDR2 LQKENI. V lost 1 base, J lost 1 base, and 4 bases stayed unmatched. CDR3 length: 18 residues. The CDR3: CASSPRLTSGGNTGELFF. DNA of the CDR3: TGTGCCAGCTCACCACGTTTGACTAGCGGGGGGAACACCGGGGAGCTGTTTTTT.